A selection of T cell receptor beta chains follows, all from one sample in a study of blood T cell repertoires in COVID-19. The data were produced by immunoSEQ multiplex PCR, yet TCRdb's version contains in-frame clones alone and is incomplete. The table lists fewer than 300,000 clones, approximately 93% of them singletons. The sample consisted of peripheral blood. The receptors stem from a woman under 40 with COVID-19, enrolled during active disease. Each CDR3 is given with its conserved first and last residue. Each record gives: V gene, J gene, clone size, D gene, CDR3 DNA, CDR3 protein. A D gene is named only where the DNA matches it firmly. Clone sizes are given selectively: once, few, many, or a class where the clone is expanded.

>TRBV19|TRBJ1-1|NA|TRBD1
TGTGCCAGTAGTACTCCACAGGGGAAGAACACTGAAGCTTTCTTT
CASSTPQGKNTEAFF
>TRBV7-9|TRBJ2-5|NA|TRBD1
TGTGCCAGCAGTCCCCGGACAGGGCAAGAGACCCAGTACTTC
CASSPRTGQETQYF
>TRBV27|TRBJ1-1|NA|NA
TGTGCCAGCAGGAGGGCGTGGACTGAAGCTTTCTTT
CASRRAWTEAFF
>TRBV11-2|TRBJ1-3|NA|NA
TGTGCCAGCAGCTTAGATCAGGGTACGGGAAACACCATATATTTT
CASSLDQGTGNTIYF
>TRBV2|TRBJ2-3|NA|NA
TGTGCCAGCAGTGAAGACGCGGGGTACACAGATACGCAGTATTTT
CASSEDAGYTDTQYF
>TRBV18|TRBJ1-2|NA|NA
TGTGCCAGCTCACCAGTCACAGCTGGGGGCTACACCTTC
CASSPVTAGGYTF
>TRBV5-3|TRBJ1-5|NA|TRBD1
TGTGCCAGAAGCCCACTCACTGACAGGGGAGGGAATCAGCCCCAGCATTTT
CARSPLTDRGGNQPQHF
>TRBV7-8|TRBJ1-2|once|NA
TGTGCCAGCAGCTTAGGTTCGGTAGCTAACTATGGCTACACCTTC
CASSLGSVANYGYTF
>TRBV6-1|TRBJ1-2|once|TRBD1
TGTGCCAGCAGTGAAGAGGGGGCAGGGGCAGGGGGCTACACCTTC
CASSEEGAGAGGYTF
>TRBV9|TRBJ2-1|NA|TRBD1
TGTGCCAGCAGCGTGACGGCTGGACAGGGGGGCTACTACAATGAGCAGTTCTTC
CASSVTAGQGGYYNEQFF
>TRBV14|TRBJ1-2|NA|NA
TGTGCCAGCAGCCAAGATCGAAGGGAGCTTGGCTACACCTTC
CASSQDRRELGYTF
>TRBV28|TRBJ1-2|NA|TRBD1
TGTGCCAGCAGTCCCCGCGGACAGGGGGCGAGGGGCTACACCTTC
CASSPRGQGARGYTF
>TRBV3-1/TRBV3-2|TRBJ1-6|NA|NA
TGTGCCAGCAGCCACGGAGACAATTCACCCCTCCACTTT
CASSHGDNSPLHF
>TRBV19|TRBJ2-5|NA|TRBD1
TGTGCCAGTAGTATCGACAGGGGAGGATCCCAAGAGACCCAGTACTTC
CASSIDRGGSQETQYF
>TRBV4-1|TRBJ2-3|NA|TRBD1
TGCGCCAGCAGCCAAGGACAGGGTTGGGTAGATACGCAGTATTTT
CASSQGQGWVDTQYF
>TRBV7-7|TRBJ1-3|NA|TRBD1
TGTGCCAGCAGCCCCGGGACAGCTGGAAACACCATATATTTT
CASSPGTAGNTIYF
>TRBV6-1|TRBJ2-5|once|TRBD2
TGTGCCAGCAGTGAAGGGACTAGCGGGCAAGAGACCCAGTACTTC
CASSEGTSGQETQYF
>TRBV6-5|TRBJ1-2|once|NA
TGTGCCAGCATCTGGGGGCAGGTTAACTATGGCTACACCTTC
CASIWGQVNYGYTF
>TRBV7-2|TRBJ2-2|NA|TRBD2
TGTGCCAGCAGCTTAGGGACTAGCGGGACGGGCGGGGAGCTGTTTTTT
CASSLGTSGTGGELFF
>TRBV28|TRBJ2-7|NA|TRBD1
TGTGCCAGCAGTTCTCGACAGGGCTTCCAATATTACGAGCAGTACTTC
CASSSRQGFQYYEQYF
>TRBV6-5|TRBJ2-5|NA|TRBD2
TGTGCCAGCAGCTTAGCGGGATGGGGAGAGACCCAGTACTTC
CASSLAGWGETQYF
>TRBV11-2|TRBJ1-2|NA|NA
TGTGCCAGCAGCTTATGGCCAGATCCCCTAGAGGGTCGGGATGGCTACACCTTC
CASSLWPDPLEGRDGYTF
>TRBV28|TRBJ1-6|NA|TRBD1
TGTGCCAGCACTGACAGGGCGGCTCGGAATTCACCCCTCCACTTT
CASTDRAARNSPLHF
>TRBV28|TRBJ2-1|NA|TRBD2
TGTGCCAGCAGTACTCCTTTTAAGCGGGACCGGGGCTACAATGAGCAGTTCTTC
CASSTPFKRDRGYNEQFF
>TRBV5-1|TRBJ2-5|NA|TRBD2
TGCGCCAGCAGCGTACTAGCGGGAGAGAGCGAGACCCAGTACTTC
CASSVLAGESETQYF
>TRBV4-2|TRBJ1-6|NA|TRBD1
TGTGCCAGCAGCCAAGACGGACAGGGCCCGAGCTCCTATAATTCACCCCTCCACTTT
CASSQDGQGPSSYNSPLHF
>TRBV11-3|TRBJ2-2|once|NA
TGTGCCAGCAGCCTTGCGGCGGGGTCCACCGGGGAGCTGTTTTTT
CASSLAAGSTGELFF
>TRBV4-2|TRBJ2-5|NA|TRBD2
TGTGCCAGCAGCCCTGTGATAGCGGGGTACCAAGAGACCCAGTACTTC
CASSPVIAGYQETQYF
>TRBV3-1/TRBV3-2|TRBJ1-6|NA|NA
TGTGCCAGCAGCCAAGAGAGGGTGACCTATAATTCACCCCTCCACTTT
CASSQERVTYNSPLHF
>TRBV19|TRBJ1-2|NA|TRBD1
TGTGCCAGTATCGATACAGGGGGCAACTATGGCTACACCTTC
CASIDTGGNYGYTF
>TRBV28|TRBJ1-2|NA|NA
TGTGCCAGCAGTTTGGCGGGGAAAATCTATGGCTACACCTTC
CASSLAGKIYGYTF
>TRBV5-4|TRBJ2-3|NA|NA
TGTGCCAGCAGCTTTTTTCCGAGCGGAGTTAGCACAGATACGCAGTATTTT
CASSFFPSGVSTDTQYF
>TRBV5-1|TRBJ2-7|few|TRBD1
TGCGCCAGCAGCTTGGCCACGTCGACAGGGTTATTCTTCGAGCAGTACTTC
CASSLATSTGLFFEQYF
>TRBV5-6|TRBJ1-1|NA|NA
TGTGCCAGCAGCTTAGGAGGTGTCAACACTGAAGCTTTCTTT
CASSLGGVNTEAFF
>TRBV5-1|TRBJ1-4|NA|NA
TGCGCCAGCAGCCCTCCGACAAATCTTGCAACTAATGAAAAACTGTTTTTT
CASSPPTNLATNEKLFF
>TRBV7-7|TRBJ1-3|NA|NA
TGTGCCAGCAGCTACTTTTGCCCCGGGACTCGAGGGAACACCATATATTTT
CASSYFCPGTRGNTIYF
>TRBV28|TRBJ1-2|NA|TRBD1
TGTGCCAGCAGTGCGTCGGACAGGGCATTAGGAGGCTACACCTTC
CASSASDRALGGYTF
>TRBV2|TRBJ1-1|once|NA
TGTGCCAGCCACCACGGCCAGGTGAACACTGAAGCTTTCTTT
CASHHGQVNTEAFF
>TRBV27|TRBJ1-1|NA|TRBD1
TGTGCCAGCAGTATCGACAGGGCCCGGAACACTGAAGCTTTCTTT
CASSIDRARNTEAFF
>TRBV19|TRBJ1-3|NA|NA
TGTGCCAGTAGACGACAGGCTACGGGGTACTCTGGAAACACCATATATTTT
CASRRQATGYSGNTIYF
>TRBV6-4|TRBJ1-2|NA|NA
TGTGCCAGCAGTGACGAATTCGGGATCGGAGGCTACACCTTC
CASSDEFGIGGYTF
>TRBV27|TRBJ1-2|NA|NA
TGTGCCAGCAGTTCCCGGGGGGTAGGCTATGGCTACACCTTC
CASSSRGVGYGYTF
>TRBV19|TRBJ1-2|NA|TRBD1
TGTGCCAGTAGTAACCCGGGACAGGGGATTAATGGCTACACCTTC
CASSNPGQGINGYTF
>TRBV15|TRBJ2-3|NA|TRBD2
TGTGCCACCATAGCGGGAGGGGGGGATACGCAGTATTTT
CATIAGGGDTQYF
>TRBV9|TRBJ1-2|once|NA
TGTGCCAGCAGCGTAGACAGGACTATCTATGGCTACACCTTC
CASSVDRTIYGYTF
>TRBV7-8|TRBJ2-7|NA|NA
TGTGCCAGCAGCTCCAAAACACCAATTGGCGGCTACGAGCAGTACTTC
CASSSKTPIGGYEQYF
>TRBV14|TRBJ2-1|NA|TRBD2
TGTGCCAGCAGCCGCCTGGGACTAGCGGGAGCGGGTGAGCAGTTCTTC
CASSRLGLAGAGEQFF
>TRBV19|TRBJ2-3|NA|TRBD1
TGTGCCAGTAGTAGGGATAGTGGGACAGGGTCCACAGATACGCAGTATTTT
CASSRDSGTGSTDTQYF
>TRBV12-3/TRBV12-4|TRBJ1-1|once|NA
TGTGCCAGCAGTTTATCGGGAATCACTGAAGCTTTCTTT
CASSLSGITEAFF
>TRBV19|TRBJ2-5|NA|NA
TGTGCCAGTAGTAGGCCTTACCAAGAGACCCAGTACTTC
CASSRPYQETQYF
>TRBV7-6|TRBJ2-7|NA|NA
TGTGCCAGCAGCTTAGGAAGCCCTAACAGGGCCGAGTCGTACGAGCAGTACTTC
CASSLGSPNRAESYEQYF
>TRBV5-1|TRBJ2-7|NA|TRBD1
TGCGCCAGCATCCTACTTTCCGGGACAGGAGCCGAGCAGTACTTC
CASILLSGTGAEQYF